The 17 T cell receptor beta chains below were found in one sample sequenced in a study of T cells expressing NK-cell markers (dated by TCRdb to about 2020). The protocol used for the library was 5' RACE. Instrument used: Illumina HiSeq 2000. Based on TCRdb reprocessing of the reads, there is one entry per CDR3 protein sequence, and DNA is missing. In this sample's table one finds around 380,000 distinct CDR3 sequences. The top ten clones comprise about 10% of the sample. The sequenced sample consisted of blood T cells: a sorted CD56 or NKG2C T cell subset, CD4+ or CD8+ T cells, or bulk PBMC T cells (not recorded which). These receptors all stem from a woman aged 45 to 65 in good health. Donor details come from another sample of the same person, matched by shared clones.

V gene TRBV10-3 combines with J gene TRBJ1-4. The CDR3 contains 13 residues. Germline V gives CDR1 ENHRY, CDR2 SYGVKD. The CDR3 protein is CAIASATNEKLFF.

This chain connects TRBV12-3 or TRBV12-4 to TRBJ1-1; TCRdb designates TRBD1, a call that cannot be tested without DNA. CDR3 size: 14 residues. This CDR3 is CASRLTGRVTEAFF.

The chain's CDR3 is CASSFREGPYNEQFF. The V and J genes are TRBV7-8 and TRBJ2-1; the TCRdb D gene call, TRBD2, has no DNA to confirm it. The germline CDR1 and CDR2 sequences are SGHVS and FQNEAQ. The CDR3 sequence is 15 residues long.

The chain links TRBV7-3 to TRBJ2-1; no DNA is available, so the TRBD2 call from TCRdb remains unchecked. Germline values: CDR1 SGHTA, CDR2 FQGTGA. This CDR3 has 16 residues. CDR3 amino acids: CASSLGLAELSNEQFF.

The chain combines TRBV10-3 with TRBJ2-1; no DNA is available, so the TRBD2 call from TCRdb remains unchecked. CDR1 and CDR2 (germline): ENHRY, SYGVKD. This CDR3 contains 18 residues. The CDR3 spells CAISNLYPGTSGNNEQFF.

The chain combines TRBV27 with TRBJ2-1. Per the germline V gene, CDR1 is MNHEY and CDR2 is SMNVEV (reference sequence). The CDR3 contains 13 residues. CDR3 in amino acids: CASSLNLEYEQFF.

CDR3 amino acids: CASSPRTGTVDEQFF. The V call is TRBV5-4, the J call TRBJ2-1; the D call from TCRdb, TRBD1, cannot be confirmed without DNA. This CDR3 region has 15 residues. CDR1 is SGHNT, CDR2 YYREEE, per germline (reference sequence).

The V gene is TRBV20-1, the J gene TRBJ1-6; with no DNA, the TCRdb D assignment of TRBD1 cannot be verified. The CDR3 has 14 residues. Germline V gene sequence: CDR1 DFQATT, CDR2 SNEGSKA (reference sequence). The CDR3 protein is CSARGRSLNSPLHF.

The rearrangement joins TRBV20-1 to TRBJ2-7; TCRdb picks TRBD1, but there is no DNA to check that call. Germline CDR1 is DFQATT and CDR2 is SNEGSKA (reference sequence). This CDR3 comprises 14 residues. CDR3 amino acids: CSARDMGQLDEQYF.

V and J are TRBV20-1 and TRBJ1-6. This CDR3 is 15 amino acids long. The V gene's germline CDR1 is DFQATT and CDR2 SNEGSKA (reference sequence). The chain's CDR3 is CSARDRVRGHSPLHF.

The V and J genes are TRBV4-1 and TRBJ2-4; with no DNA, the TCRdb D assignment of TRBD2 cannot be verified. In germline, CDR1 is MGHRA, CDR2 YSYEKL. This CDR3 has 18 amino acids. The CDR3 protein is CASSPGTSGSRSKNIQYF.

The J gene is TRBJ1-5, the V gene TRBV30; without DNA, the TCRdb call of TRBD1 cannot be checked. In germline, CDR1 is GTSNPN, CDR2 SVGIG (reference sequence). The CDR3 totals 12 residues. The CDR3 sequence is CAWSAGAQPQHF. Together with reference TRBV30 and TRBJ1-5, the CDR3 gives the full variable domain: SQTIHQWPATLVQPVGSPLSLECTVEGTSNPNLYWYRQAAGRGLQLLFYSVGIGQISSEVPQNLSASRPQDRQFILSSKKLLLSDSGFYLCAWSAGAQPQHFGDGTRLSIL.

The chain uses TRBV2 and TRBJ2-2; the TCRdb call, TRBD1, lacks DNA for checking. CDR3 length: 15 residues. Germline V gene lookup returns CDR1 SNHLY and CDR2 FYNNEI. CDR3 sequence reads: CASHEQGVNTGELFF.

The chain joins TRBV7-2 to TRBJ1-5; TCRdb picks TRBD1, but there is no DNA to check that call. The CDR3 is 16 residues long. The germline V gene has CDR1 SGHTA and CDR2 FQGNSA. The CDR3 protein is CASSLAWTGSNQPQHF.

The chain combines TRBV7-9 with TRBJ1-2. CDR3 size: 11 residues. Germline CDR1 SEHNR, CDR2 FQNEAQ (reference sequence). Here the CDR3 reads CASSLGMADTF.

The CDR3 loop is CASSPGAGNQPQHF. The chain couples TRBV7-2 to TRBJ1-5; TCRdb's D gene call, TRBD1, goes unchecked for lack of DNA. The CDR3 has 14 amino acids. Germline CDR1 reads SGHTA; CDR2 reads FQGNSA.

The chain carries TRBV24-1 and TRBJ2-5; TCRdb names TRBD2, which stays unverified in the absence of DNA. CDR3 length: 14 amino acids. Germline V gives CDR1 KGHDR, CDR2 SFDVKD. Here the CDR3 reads CATSARQGVETQYF.